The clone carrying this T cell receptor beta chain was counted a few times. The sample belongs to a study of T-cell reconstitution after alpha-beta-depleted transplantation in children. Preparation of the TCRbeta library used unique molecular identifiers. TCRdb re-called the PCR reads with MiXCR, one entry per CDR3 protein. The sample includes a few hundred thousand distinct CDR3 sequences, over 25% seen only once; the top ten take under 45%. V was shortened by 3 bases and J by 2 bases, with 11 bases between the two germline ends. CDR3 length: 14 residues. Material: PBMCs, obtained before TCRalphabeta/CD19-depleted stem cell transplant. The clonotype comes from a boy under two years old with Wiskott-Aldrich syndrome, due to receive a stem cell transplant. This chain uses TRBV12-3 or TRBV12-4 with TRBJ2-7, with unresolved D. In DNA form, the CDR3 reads TGTGCCAGCAGTTTTCTGGAGCCCCCCTACGAGCAGTACTTC. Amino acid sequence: CASSFLEPPYEQYF.